This record covers a single T cell receptor beta chain. The data derive from a study of blood T cell repertoires in COVID-19. Overall study: The United States, Italy and Spain provided the acute and convalescent COVID-19 samples. T cells, B-cell-depleted T cells, or PBMCs supplied cDNA or gDNA.

In the original workflow: Reference gene primer amplification in the assay estimated nucleated cell counts. Profiled with immunoSEQ multiplex PCR; TCRdb holds only in-frame clones, not every one. Clonal size and the V and J genes are those of that table, whereas D and trimming came from the DNA. The data show more than 100,000 clones, with 85% to 90% seen just once and 0.88% held by the top ten. Germline V gene data show CDR1 as LNHDA and CDR2 as SQIVND (reference sequence). Germline trimming cut 3 bases from V and 1 base from J; bases unmatched to any gene: 11. There are 18 residues in the CDR3. V usage is TRBV19 and J usage is TRBJ2-2, with 7 bases matching TRBD2. Sequencing was carried out using peripheral blood. The receptor was derived from a woman aged 45-65 years with active or convalescent COVID-19. Here the CDR3 DNA reads TGTGCCAGTAGTATCCTGCTCGCGGGAGACGGGAACACCGGGGAGCTGTTTTTT. The encoded protein is CASSILLAGDGNTGELFF. The full variable domain, with the rest looked up from reference TRBV19 and TRBJ2-2, is DGGITQSPKYLFRKEGQNVTLSCEQNLNHDAMYWYRQDPGQGLRLIYYSQIVNDFQKGDIAEGYSVSREKKESFPLTVTSAQKNPTAFYLCASSILLAGDGNTGELFFGEGSRLTVL.